These 21 T cell receptor beta chains were sequenced from one sample in a study of OX40 agonist ivuxolimab in advanced cancers. Clones were read by immunoSEQ multiplex PCR, and TCRdb kept only the in-frame ones, dropping some. The sample includes tens of thousands of clones, 85% to 90% seen only once; the top ten take approximately 2%. The source material was CD4+ or CD8+ T cells sorted from blood, sampled in a trial of the OX40 agonist ivuxolimab. These receptors were taken from an adult with an advanced solid tumor such as melanoma, head and neck, liver or kidney cancer.

V and J are TRBV25-1 and TRBJ2-5, with TRBD2 matching 15 bases. V shed 4 bases and J 11 bases; nucleotides not matched to a gene: 17. Germline V CDR1 and CDR2: MGHDK, SYGVNS. The CDR3 length is 18 residues. The CDR3 DNA reads TGTGCCAGCAGTGCAGCCGGGACTAGCGGGAGGCGGATCGGAGAGCAGTACTTC. Its protein is CASSAAGTSGRRIGEQYF.

This CDR3 reads CASSRANQPQHF. The CDR3 DNA reads as TGTGCCAGCAGTCGCGCCAATCAGCCCCAGCATTTT. J is TRBJ1-5 and V is TRBV28; D is unclear. The CDR3 loop spans 12 amino acids. The germline V gene has CDR1 MDHEN and CDR2 SYDVKM. V dropped 5 bases and J dropped 3 bases, with 5 bases sitting between them.

The chain carries TRBV30 and TRBJ2-7; 7 bases line up with TRBD1. The CDR3 has 15 residues. V shed 0 bases, J shed 5 bases, and the junction held 10 bases outside the gene matches. CDR1 is GTSNPN, CDR2 SVGIG, per germline (reference sequence). The CDR3 here is CAWSVMSGGMNEQYF. Written as DNA, the CDR3 is TGTGCCTGGAGTGTAATGTCAGGGGGAATGAACGAGCAGTACTTC.

The chain couples TRBV9 to TRBJ2-2; 9 bases fit TRBD1. Germline assignment: CDR1 SGDLS and CDR2 YYNGEE. Trimming at V came to 2 bases and at J to 4 bases, leaving 15 bases not matched to a gene. CDR3 length: 19 amino acids. CDR3 DNA sequence: TGTGCCAGCAGCGTGGGACAGGGTAAAGCGGGCCTCGGCACCGGGGAGCTGTTTTTT. It is translated as CASSVGQGKAGLGTGELFF.

This clone was observed once. The CDR3 loop is CASSPPGQGKGRPLHF. As DNA, the CDR3 is TGTGCCAGCTCACCACCGGGACAGGGGAAGGGAAGACCCCTCCACTTT. The chain couples TRBV18 to TRBJ1-6; 10 bases fit TRBD1. The CDR3 spans 16 residues. Germline CDR1 reads KGHSH; CDR2 reads LQKENI. V shed 0 bases, J shed 12 bases, and the junction held 8 bases outside the gene matches.

The count of this clone is one. The chain uses TRBV7-3 and TRBJ1-2, with D maybe TRBD1 (6 bases). The CDR3 totals 14 residues. CDR1 is SGHTA, CDR2 FQGTGA, per germline. V was clipped by 5 bases and J by 5 bases, with 15 bases between them. The CDR3: CASSPRGDGYGYTF. For the CDR3, the DNA is TGTGCCAGCAGCCCAAGGGGGGACGGATATGGCTACACCTTC.

This clone was seen more than once but under ten times. The chain links TRBV20-1 to TRBJ2-7; no clear D gene. The CDR3 totals 10 residues. Deletions cut 5 bases from V and 3 bases from J, with 5 bases between. Germline lookup yields CDR1 DFQATT and CDR2 SNEGSKA (reference sequence). The CDR3: CSASDYEQYF. Here the CDR3 DNA reads TGCAGTGCTTCTGACTACGAGCAGTACTTC.

The chain has TRBV5-6 and TRBJ2-5; the match to TRBD2 covers 9 bases. The CDR3 has 14 amino acids. V lost 4 bases, J lost 4 bases, and 5 bases stayed unmatched. The germline gives CDR1 SGHDT, CDR2 YYEEEE. CDR3 sequence: CASSTGLARETQYF. The CDR3 DNA reads as TGTGCCAGCAGCACGGGACTAGCTAGAGAGACCCAGTACTTC.

The chain has TRBV19 and TRBJ2-7; D might be TRBD1 or TRBD2, each matching 7 bases. Trimming stripped 8 bases from V and 0 bases from J, with 14 bases between. CDR3 length: 14 residues. CDR1 is LNHDA, CDR2 SQIVND, per germline (reference sequence). In nucleotides, the CDR3 is TGTGCCAGTGCACCAGGGGGGGTCTCCTACGAGCAGTACTTC. Amino acids: CASAPGGVSYEQYF.

This chain links TRBV6-1 with TRBJ1-2, with D perhaps matching TRBD1 (5 bases). V was clipped by 7 bases and J by 10 bases, with 16 bases between them. The CDR3 contains 12 residues. The V gene's germline CDR1 is MNHNS and CDR2 SASEGT. CDR3 sequence: CASTDRGGLYTF. The CDR3 DNA sequence: TGTGCCAGCACCGACCGGGGGGGACTCTACACCTTC.

Comment on this clone: Mismatch with germline at one junction end may stem from a read error. This sequence joins TRBV7-2 and TRBJ2-1; 11 bases line up with TRBD2. Germline values: CDR1 SGHTA, CDR2 FQGNSA. The CDR3 is 13 residues long. The CDR3: CASSLAGGGEQFF. The CDR3, as DNA: TGTGCCAGCAGCCTAGCGGGGGGCGGTGAGCAGTTCTTC.

The chain combines TRBV7-2 with TRBJ2-1; D remains unclear. The CDR3 is 13 amino acids. Between the trimmed V and J ends, which lost 1 base and 4 bases, there was a span of 5 bases. CDR1 SGHTA and CDR2 FQGNSA come from the germline V gene. In DNA form, the CDR3 reads TGTGCCAGCAGCTTAGATAGGTACAATGAGCAGTTCTTC. Residues: CASSLDRYNEQFF. Based on the CDR3 plus reference TRBV7-2 and TRBJ2-1, the full variable domain is GAGVSQSPSNKVTEKGKDVELRCDPISGHTALYWYRQSLGQGLEFLIYFQGNSAPDKSGLPSDRFSAERTGGSVSTLTIQRTQQEDSAVYLCASSLDRYNEQFFGPGTRLTVL.

The chain recombines TRBV5-1 with TRBJ1-4, with D unclear. CDR1 and CDR2 (germline): SGHRS, YFSETQ. V was cut by 0 bases and J by 7 bases, with 16 bases left in between. CDR3 size: 16 residues. The CDR3 sequence: CASSLAAGKGSEKLFF. The CDR3 DNA reads TGCGCCAGCAGCTTGGCTGCAGGCAAAGGGAGTGAAAAACTGTTTTTT.

This chain uses TRBV9 with TRBJ2-1, with D possibly TRBD2 on 5 matching bases. The CDR3 is made up of 14 amino acids. Trimming cost V 0 bases and J 5 bases, with 9 bases left between them. In germline, CDR1 is SGDLS, CDR2 YYNGEE. The CDR3 DNA reads as TGTGCCAGCAGCGTAGGCCCGAGGGACAATGAGCAGTTCTTC. Translation: CASSVGPRDNEQFF. Drawing the rest from reference TRBV9 and TRBJ2-1, the complete variable domain is DSGVTQTPKHLITATGQRVTLRCSPRSGDLSVYWYQQSLDQGLQFLIQYYNGEERAKGNILERFSAQQFPDLHSELNLSSLELGDSALYFCASSVGPRDNEQFFGPGTRLTVL.

The chain couples TRBV28 to TRBJ2-1; 9 nucleotides agree with TRBD2. Germline CDR1 MDHEN, CDR2 SYDVKM. V was clipped by 5 bases and J by 6 bases; unmatched bases: 2. The CDR3 length is 13 residues. CDR3 DNA sequence: TGTGCCAGCAGTACGGGACTAGCCAATGAGCAGTTCTTC. This translates into CASSTGLANEQFF.

As to this clone: One junction end does not reproduce the germline sequence, and a read error may be involved. V and J are TRBV7-9 and TRBJ1-4; 9 bases align to TRBD1. The CDR3 sequence is 12 residues long. The germline V gene has CDR1 SEHNR and CDR2 FQNEAQ (reference sequence). As DNA, the CDR3 is TGTGCCAGCAGCTTAGGAACAGGGGGCATCTCATTT. It translates to CASSLGTGGISF.

This chain uses TRBV6-5 with TRBJ2-3, with 7 positions matching TRBD2. The CDR3 has 15 amino acids. The J segment lost 6 bases and the V segment lost 2 bases, leaving 8 bases of the junction unmatched. From germline, CDR1 is MNHEY and CDR2 SVGAGI. Here the CDR3 DNA reads TGTGCCAGCAGTTACGCGGGACTAAACCCCGATACGCAGTATTTT. Its translation: CASSYAGLNPDTQYF.

V usage is TRBV19 and J usage is TRBJ2-2; TRBD1 aligns across 12 bases. The CDR3 sequence is 15 residues long. The germline V gene encodes CDR1 LNHDA and CDR2 SQIVND (reference sequence). The junction had 3 bases not matched to a gene; V was cut back by 5 bases and J by 5 bases. CDR3 nucleotide sequence: TGTGCCAGTAGTCGGGACAGGGGGCAGACCGGGGAGCTGTTTTTT. Translated, it gives CASSRDRGQTGELFF.

This clone is a singleton in its sample. The rearrangement joins TRBV28 to TRBJ2-7; TRBD1 aligns across 7 bases. Trimming cost V 11 bases and J 2 bases; bases outside gene matches: 6. Looked up from germline, CDR1 is MDHEN and CDR2 is SYDVKM. The CDR3 totals 12 residues. This chain's CDR3 is CASGTDTYEQYF. CDR3 sequence (DNA): TGTGCCTCCGGGACAGATACCTACGAGCAGTACTTC.

The rearrangement joins TRBV5-4 to TRBJ2-3, with D unclear. The CDR3 has 14 amino acids. The V end lost 0 bases, the J end lost 0 bases, and 5 bases lay between the germline ends. In germline, CDR1 is SGHNT, CDR2 YYREEE (reference sequence). CDR3 nucleotide sequence: TGTGCCAGCAGCTTGGGTGGAAGCACAGATACGCAGTATTTT. It codes for CASSLGGSTDTQYF.

This clone was recorded once. The chain joins TRBV7-6 to TRBJ2-1; TRBD2 matches at 9 bases. The germline V gene encodes CDR1 SGHVS and CDR2 FNYEAQ. Germline trimming cut 2 bases from V and 3 bases from J; bases unmatched to any gene: 8. The CDR3 has 17 amino acids. For the CDR3, the DNA is TGTGCCAGCAGCTTATTTACCGGGACTAGCAGCTACAATGAGCAGTTCTTC. It encodes CASSLFTGTSSYNEQFF.